The clone carrying this TCR beta chain has only one observation. Its antigen is currently unknown. Germline CDR1 and CDR2: KGHSH and LQKENI. The length of the CDR3 is 14 residues. The V end lost 5 bases, the J end lost 4 bases, and 12 bases lay between the germline ends. Thymus was obtained from resections taken during corrective heart surgery. This record belongs to a study of human thymus T cells. Study-wide points: There were highly overlapping thymic repertoires among unrelated individuals, as related research reported.

The data were produced by immunoSEQ multiplex PCR, yet TCRdb's version contains in-frame clones alone and is incomplete. Of some 78,000 clones listed, 95% to 98% are singletons. The receptor comes from a boy less than two years old with a congenital heart defect but otherwise immunologically healthy. Sequenced material: thymus tissue. V usage is TRBV18 and J usage is TRBJ2-1; TRBD1 is a possible D gene (5 bases). CDR3 in amino acids: CASSGQGPYNEQFF. The CDR3 coding sequence is TGTGCCAGCTCAGGGCAGGGCCCATACAATGAGCAGTTCTTC.